A selection of T cell receptor beta chains follows, all from one sample in a study of blood T cell repertoires in COVID-19. The data were produced by immunoSEQ multiplex PCR, yet TCRdb's version contains in-frame clones alone and is incomplete. The profile shows 150,000 to 200,000 clones, around 84% of them singletons. The sequenced sample was peripheral blood. Receptors originate from a woman aged 65 to 85 with COVID-19, enrolled during active disease. CDR3s include the opening cysteine and the closing phenylalanine or tryptophan. The D gene is left open where the match is weak. The size field is filled for only some rows; it gives once, few, many or a size class.

v_gene	abundance	j_gene	d_gene	CDR3aa	CDR3nt
TRBV18	NA	TRBJ1-6	NA	CASSPSQGDNSPLHF	TGTGCCAGCTCACCATCACAGGGTGATAATTCACCCCTCCACTTT
TRBV5-1	NA	TRBJ2-1	TRBD2	CASSFSGGVGNEQFF	TGCGCCAGCAGCTTTAGCGGGGGAGTGGGCAATGAGCAGTTCTTC
TRBV6-5	NA	TRBJ2-2	TRBD2	CASSFSGVTGELFF	TGTGCCAGCAGCTTTAGCGGGGTCACCGGGGAGCTGTTTTTT
TRBV7-9	NA	TRBJ2-1	NA	CASSLYSGTYNEQFF	TGTGCCAGCAGCCTTTACTCGGGTACCTACAATGAGCAGTTCTTC
TRBV5-4	NA	TRBJ2-3	NA	CASSSASSPDTQYF	TGTGCCAGCAGCTCGGCTAGCAGTCCAGATACGCAGTATTTT
TRBV5-6	NA	TRBJ2-7	TRBD1	CASSLPWDRPDYEQYF	TGTGCCAGTAGCTTGCCGTGGGACAGGCCCGACTACGAGCAGTACTTC
TRBV15	NA	TRBJ1-3	NA	CATSLGAGNTIYF	TGTGCCACCAGCTTAGGGGCTGGAAACACCATATATTTT
TRBV19	NA	TRBJ1-2	NA	CASSIQNYGYTF	TGTGCCAGTAGTATACAGAACTATGGCTACACCTTC
TRBV10-3	NA	TRBJ2-7	TRBD1	CAISEQDRGLRYEQYF	TGTGCCATCAGTGAGCAGGACAGGGGATTACGCTACGAGCAGTACTTC
TRBV5-5	NA	TRBJ1-5	TRBD1	CASSSAGGGQPQHF	TGTGCCAGCAGCTCAGCAGGGGGCGGTCAGCCCCAGCATTTT
TRBV15	NA	TRBJ1-5	NA	CATSRDRQGSTQPQHF	TGTGCCACCAGCAGAGATCGTCAGGGGAGTACTCAGCCCCAGCATTTT
TRBV9	NA	TRBJ2-2	TRBD1	CASSVATGGRGTGELFF	TGTGCCAGCAGCGTGGCTACAGGGGGTAGAGGGACCGGGGAGCTGTTTTTT
TRBV7-7	NA	TRBJ2-1	TRBD1	CASSLDRGNEQFF	TGTGCCAGCAGCTTAGACAGGGGCAATGAGCAGTTCTTC
TRBV29-1	NA	TRBJ2-3	TRBD2	CSVDSLAGVRNPHTDTQYF	TGCAGCGTTGACTCCCTAGCGGGGGTCCGAAATCCCCACACAGATACGCAGTATTTT
TRBV30	NA	TRBJ1-1	NA	CAGPGHNTEAFF	TGTGCCGGACCGGGACACAACACTGAAGCTTTCTTT
TRBV7-8	NA	TRBJ1-4	NA	CASSLRFQGPREKLFF	TGTGCCAGCAGCTTAAGGTTCCAGGGCCCGCGGGAAAAACTGTTTTTT
TRBV28	few	TRBJ2-7	NA	CASQRRGRSERNEQYF	TGTGCCAGCCAACGCAGGGGCCGCTCAGAGAGAAACGAGCAGTACTTC
TRBV28	NA	TRBJ1-2	TRBD1	CASSRGGADSGYTF	TGTGCCAGCAGTCGAGGGGGCGCAGATTCTGGCTACACCTTC
TRBV21-1	NA	TRBJ1-2	NA	CARRGRSYGYTF	TGTGCCCGCAGAGGAAGGAGCTATGGCTACACCTTC
TRBV28	NA	TRBJ2-4	TRBD2	CASSLLGGSSIQYF	TGTGCCAGCAGTTTATTGGGAGGGTCAAGCATTCAGTACTTC
TRBV29-1	NA	TRBJ1-1	NA	CSVAMAVNTEAFF	TGCAGCGTTGCAATGGCAGTGAACACTGAAGCTTTCTTT
TRBV5-1	NA	TRBJ1-1	NA	CASSPQTASTEAFF	TGCGCCAGCAGCCCGCAGACAGCTAGCACTGAAGCTTTCTTT
TRBV12-5	NA	TRBJ1-5	NA	CASSEGGNQPQHF	TGTGCTAGTTCTGAGGGGGGGAATCAGCCCCAGCATTTT
TRBV15	NA	TRBJ1-1	NA	CATSRRSLETEAFF	TGTGCCACCAGCAGGAGATCACTCGAGACTGAAGCTTTCTTT
TRBV10-3	NA	TRBJ2-7	NA	CAISGLSGNTYEQYF	TGTGCCATCAGTGGCCTTTCCGGGAACACCTACGAGCAGTACTTC
TRBV5-1	NA	TRBJ1-1	NA	CASREGTEAFF	TGCGCCAGCCGGGAAGGGACTGAAGCTTTCTTT
TRBV27	NA	TRBJ2-3	TRBD1	CATATGQGLGTQYF	TGTGCCACCGCGACAGGACAGGGGTTAGGTACGCAGTATTTT